This section outlines one T cell receptor (beta chain) sequence together with its context. Antigen specificity is unknown. The entry originates in a study of early T cells in non-severe SARS-CoV-2 infection. Study-level background: Unsorted whole-blood RNA was sequenced in bulk, leaving chains unpaired.

The study, taken as a whole, reports: Matching against VDJdb likely underestimated virus-specific expansions, favoring anti-spike CD8.

This CDR3 comprises 14 residues. Germline CDR1 is LGHDT and CDR2 is YNNKEL (reference sequence). Trimming cost V 0 bases and J 5 bases, with 10 bases left between them. Molecules of cDNA were individually given unique molecular identifiers that were attached to them. TCRdb reanalysed the 5' RACE reads using MiXCR and keeps one entry per CDR3 protein. The table lists about 79,000 distinct CDR3 sequences, 13% of them singletons. Material for sequencing was whole blood. The TCR originated in an adult who was a healthcare worker with PCR-confirmed SARS-CoV-2 infection or an uninfected control (not recorded which). The rearrangement joins TRBV3-1 to TRBJ2-5; D unresolved. In DNA form, the CDR3 reads TGTGCCAGCAGCCAAGATACGGGCGGCGAGACCCAGTACTTC. This encodes CASSQDTGGETQYF.